These 17 T cell receptor beta chains originate from one sample sequenced in a study of sequential checkpoint blockade in melanoma. Noted treatment: randomized to nivolumab then ipilimumab (arm A) or the reverse (arm B). The data were produced by immunoSEQ multiplex PCR, yet TCRdb's version contains in-frame clones alone and is incomplete. The sample records 2,500 to 3,500 clones, more than 30% being singletons. This specimen was tumor tissue (inferred from file names), taken from a patient given nivolumab and ipilimumab in sequence. These receptors were obtained from a human donor with melanoma.

The V and J genes are TRBV11-3 and TRBJ2-5; unclear D gene. The CDR3 loop spans 15 amino acids. Per germline, CDR1 SGHNT and CDR2 YENEEA. Trimming took off 1 base at V and 1 base at J, with 10 bases between the two ends. The CDR3 region has the DNA TGTGCCAGCAGCTTAGGGTCCGGCCCCCAAGAGACCCAGTACTTC. Its translation is CASSLGSGPQETQYF.

The rearrangement uses TRBV6-1 and TRBJ1-3, with a tentative D call TRBD1 (5 bases). The length of the CDR3 is 14 residues. Trimming took 1 base from V and 3 from J, leaving 7 bases between them. Looked up from germline, CDR1 is MNHNS and CDR2 is SASEGT. The CDR3 DNA reads TGTGCCAGCAGTGAAGGGGGGGGTGGAAACACCATATATTTT. It specifies CASSEGGGGNTIYF.

By sample share, this clone is large. The gene calls are TRBV6-8 and TRBJ1-1, with D possibly TRBD1 on 5 matching bases. The V and J ends lost 6 bases and 1 base respectively, with 12 bases between them. The CDR3 length is 14 residues. In germline, CDR1 is MNHGY, CDR2 SAAAGT. CDR3 in DNA: TGTGCCAGCAGGGACAACGGACCGAACACTGAAGCTTTCTTT. Protein sequence: CASRDNGPNTEAFF.

This sequence joins TRBV18 and TRBJ1-2; perhaps TRBD1 as D (5 bases). CDR1 is KGHSH, CDR2 LQKENI, per germline. The length of the CDR3 is 14 residues. Deletions cut 2 bases from V and 6 bases from J, with 13 bases between. In DNA, the CDR3 is TGTGCCAGCTCACCAGGGGGAACGGGAAATGGCTACACCTTC. Protein: CASSPGGTGNGYTF.

This clone is medium-sized. The CDR3 DNA follows: TGTGCCAGCAGCCCGTCGTCTAGCGGGAAGACCGGGGAGCTGTTTTTT. Encoded protein: CASSPSSSGKTGELFF. This sequence joins TRBV11-3 and TRBJ2-2; 9 positions agree with TRBD2. V lost 5 bases and J lost 5; bases outside the gene matches: 9. The CDR3 is 16 amino acids. Per the germline V gene, CDR1 is SGHNT and CDR2 is YENEEA.

The chain combines TRBV14 with TRBJ2-3; D remains unclear. The CDR3 is 17 residues long. The V end was cut by 0 bases, the J end by 3 bases, with 16 bases between. Germline V CDR1 and CDR2: SGHDN, FVKESK. The CDR3 spells CASSQDRLGRWTDTQYF. The CDR3 bases are TGTGCCAGCAGCCAAGACCGATTGGGCAGGTGGACAGATACGCAGTATTTT.

This clone was detected only a few times. The chain is built from TRBV11-3 and TRBJ2-3; D assignment may be TRBD1 or TRBD2 (5 bases each). With 3 bases removed from V and 0 bases from J, the gap between germline ends came to 10 bases. The germline V gene has CDR1 SGHNT and CDR2 YENEEA. The CDR3 runs to 15 residues. The chain's CDR3 is CASSLRGTSTDTQYF. CDR3 DNA sequence: TGTGCCAGCAGCTTGAGGGGAACTAGCACAGATACGCAGTATTTT. Full variable domain (outside the CDR3, taken from reference TRBV11-3 and TRBJ2-3): EAGVVQSPRYKIIEKKQPVAFWCNPISGHNTLYWYLQNLGQGPELLIRYENEEAVDDSQLPKDRFSAERLKGVDSTLKIQPAELGDSAVYLCASSLRGTSTDTQYFGPGTRLTVL.

This chain links TRBV11-3 with TRBJ2-6; D might be TRBD1 (6 bases). The CDR3 has 17 residues. Trimming shortened V by 3 bases and J by 2 bases, and 14 bases separated the two germline ends. Germline lookup yields CDR1 SGHNT and CDR2 YENEEA. CDR3 sequence: CASSLGARGTGANVLTF. CDR3 DNA: TGTGCCAGCAGCTTGGGGGCCCGGGGTACTGGGGCCAACGTCCTGACTTTC.

This clone was counted a single time. This chain links TRBV28 with TRBJ2-1; 10 bases align to TRBD2. The germline V gene has CDR1 MDHEN and CDR2 SYDVKM. Unmatched junction bases numbered 6, after V lost 0 bases and J lost 7 bases. This CDR3 region has 16 residues. CDR3 sequence (DNA): TGTGCCAGCAGTTTATGGTTAGCGGGAGGTAAAAATGAGCAGTTCTTC. This codes for CASSLWLAGGKNEQFF.

This clone was detected only a few times. The genes are TRBV5-1 and TRBJ2-1, with 8 bases identical to TRBD2. Per germline, CDR1 SGHRS and CDR2 YFSETQ. V gave up 0 bases and J gave up 3 bases; unmatched junction bases: 8. The CDR3 totals 17 residues. The CDR3 nucleotides read TGCGCCAGCAGCTTGGTCGGCGGGAGGCGGGGCTACAATGAGCAGTTCTTC. Its translation is CASSLVGGRRGYNEQFF.

This clone was counted between two and nine times. The chain carries TRBV28 and TRBJ1-4, with D perhaps TRBD1 (6 bases). This CDR3 has 15 residues. With 2 bases removed from V and 7 bases from J, the gap between germline ends came to 14 bases. The germline V gene has CDR1 MDHEN and CDR2 SYDVKM. CDR3 nucleotides: TGTGCCAGCAGTTTAGGGGCAGGGGAGGTTGAAAAACTGTTTTTT. Translation: CASSLGAGEVEKLFF. The variable domain in full, with the rest retrieved from reference TRBV28 and TRBJ1-4, is DVKVTQSSRYLVKRTGEKVFLECVQDMDHENMFWYRQDPGLGLRLIYFSYDVKMKEKGDIPEGYSVSREKKERFSLILESASTNQTSMYLCASSLGAGEVEKLFFGSGTQLSVL.

This clone was detected a few times. This chain joins TRBV19 and TRBJ1-4; 8 nucleotides align to TRBD1. The CDR3 has 18 amino acids. Germline loops: CDR1 LNHDA, CDR2 SQIVND (reference sequence). The V segment lost 5 bases and the J segment 7 bases; nucleotides outside the gene matches: 18. CDR3 sequence: CASSPGQGYLVGAEKLFF. The CDR3 DNA is TGTGCCAGTAGTCCAGGACAGGGTTACCTCGTCGGGGCTGAAAAACTGTTTTTT. The whole variable domain, filled in from reference TRBV19 and TRBJ1-4, reads DGGITQSPKYLFRKEGQNVTLSCEQNLNHDAMYWYRQDPGQGLRLIYYSQIVNDFQKGDIAEGYSVSREKKESFPLTVTSAQKNPTAFYLCASSPGQGYLVGAEKLFFGSGTQLSVL.

This clone was found a few times. This chain connects TRBV7-7 to TRBJ2-1; TRBD2 is a possible D gene (5 bases). CDR1 and CDR2 (germline): SSHAT, FNYEAQ (reference sequence). V shed 4 bases and J shed 4 bases, with 14 bases lying between them. The CDR3 spans 15 residues. The CDR3 nucleotides are TGTGCCAGCAGCTCTTGGACGGGGAAATACAATGAGCAGTTCTTC. It encodes CASSSWTGKYNEQFF.

The chain has TRBV18 and TRBJ2-1, with 11 bases that match TRBD1. Germline V gene lookup returns CDR1 KGHSH and CDR2 LQKENI. The CDR3 has 17 amino acids. After removal of 5 bases from V and 5 bases from J, the junction contained 11 bases not matched to a gene. The CDR3 loop reads CASSSRIGTGGDNEQFF. The DNA for the CDR3 is TGTGCCAGCTCATCACGGATTGGGACAGGGGGGGACAATGAGCAGTTCTTC. Full variable domain (rest looked up from reference TRBV18 and TRBJ2-1): NAGVMQNPRHLVRRRGQEARLRCSPMKGHSHVYWYRQLPEEGLKFMVYLQKENIIDESGMPKERFSAEFPKEGPSILRIQQVVRGDSAAYFCASSSRIGTGGDNEQFFGPGTRLTVL.

This chain connects TRBV12-5 to TRBJ1-2; D unresolved. The CDR3 consists of 14 residues. Germline V lookup: CDR1 LGHNT, CDR2 FRNRAP. The V and J ends lost 4 bases and 4 bases respectively, with 13 bases between them. This CDR3 is CASGSATGSYGYTF. Written as DNA, the CDR3 is TGTGCTAGTGGTTCCGCCACTGGGTCCTATGGCTACACCTTC.

This clone was detected only a few times. The V call is TRBV6-8, the J call TRBJ1-1, with 9 bases identical to TRBD1. This CDR3 is built from 16 residues. V gave up 2 bases and J gave up 2 bases; unmatched junction bases: 6. Germline assignment: CDR1 MNHGY and CDR2 SAAAGT. The CDR3 bases are TGTGCCAGCAGTTACCGCTGGGACAGGGATAACACTGAAGCTTTCTTT. Translation gives CASSYRWDRDNTEAFF.

This chain connects TRBV18 to TRBJ2-2, with 7 positions matching TRBD2. The CDR3 is 14 residues long. Germline V gene lookup returns CDR1 KGHSH and CDR2 LQKENI. V trimming: 3 bases; J trimming: 8 bases; junction bases outside the gene matches: 6. The CDR3 spells CASSPVLAEGELFF. CDR3 coding DNA: TGTGCCAGCTCACCGGTGCTAGCGGAGGGGGAGCTGTTTTTT.